The clone carrying this TCR beta chain was recorded a few times. The antigen is not known. This entry belongs to a study of T cell repertoires in cytomegalovirus infection. TCRdb re-called the reads with MiXCR, one entry per CDR3 protein. The table lists approximately 400,000 distinct CDR3 sequences, under 40% of them singletons. Study results and limitations: Clonotypes of TCR beta that were HLA-C-restricted and CMV-specific dominated the ex vivo response.

The CDR3 runs to 12 residues. Trimming took 11 bases from V and 1 from J, leaving 8 bases between them. This sequence originates from a human donor in good health (CMV status not recorded). Some clones in this sample may be carry-over from other donors' samples. Material: PBMCs. V usage is TRBV12-3 or TRBV12-4 and J usage is TRBJ2-2; unclear D gene. This chain's CDR3 is CASTVNTGELFF. Written as DNA, the CDR3 is TGTGCCTCCACTGTGAACACCGGGGAGCTGTTTTTT.